This TCR beta chain was documented in a study of blood T cell repertoires in COVID-19. Produced via immunoSEQ multiplex PCR; TCRdb's table is partial and in-frame only. The sample carries approximately 90,000 clones, less than 85% recorded once. V lost 3 bases and J lost 9; bases outside the gene matches: 12. The CDR3 extends over 16 amino acids. CDR1 and CDR2 from the germline V gene are SGDLS and YYNGEE. Sequenced: peripheral blood. The chain carries TRBV9 and TRBJ1-6, with 7 nucleotides matching TRBD1. This receptor was obtained from a woman older than 75 with acute or convalescent COVID-19. Here the CDR3 DNA reads TGTGCCAGCAGCGATCGGAGGGACAGCTTTAGTTCACCCCTCCACTTT. Translating it yields CASSDRRDSFSSPLHF.